The rows below give T cell receptor beta chains drawn from one sample of a study of blood T cell repertoires in COVID-19. TCRdb's table, derived via immunoSEQ multiplex PCR, lists solely in-frame clones and lacks some. The table lists roughly 180,000 clones, roughly 82% of them singletons. Sequences were obtained from PBMCs or T cells enriched from blood (not recorded which). The receptor set was obtained from a man aged 35-49 years who had recovered from COVID-19. Each CDR3 is given with its conserved first and last residue.

j_call v_call cdr3_aa
TRBJ2-1 TRBV6-2/TRBV6-3 CASSFGGPHNEQFF
TRBJ1-6 TRBV7-8 CASRPTGNYSPLHF
TRBJ2-7 TRBV6-1 CASSELAASYEQYF
TRBJ2-1 TRBV21-1 CASSLAGTSYNEQFF
TRBJ2-3 TRBV10-3 CAISEGGLAGDYTDTQYF
TRBJ1-6 TRBV4-3 CASSQQTGGYAPLHF
TRBJ1-2 TRBV7-2 CASSLEGMGQGASYGYTF
TRBJ2-1 TRBV28 CASGAPVEQFF
TRBJ1-2 TRBV14 CASSQYYRAENVHYTF
TRBJ1-6 TRBV19 CASWTGGIGSPLHF
TRBJ2-5 TRBV7-9 CASSYLQETQYF
TRBJ2-3 TRBV5-1 CASSFGNGGDTQYF
TRBJ2-1 TRBV5-1 CASSLVDRANEQFF
TRBJ1-3 TRBV5-1 CASSLKQGDGNTIYF
TRBJ2-2 TRBV11-2 CASSHRRSMGANTGELFF
TRBJ1-6 TRBV27 CASSFLRDSPLHF
TRBJ2-5 TRBV27 CASSEFTGGQETQYF
TRBJ1-1 TRBV11-1 CASSLIPGGFTEAFF
TRBJ2-2 TRBV12-5 CASAIGLAANTGELFF
TRBJ1-3 TRBV9 CASSVAGNTIYF
TRBJ1-2 TRBV2 CASSEERRRGYTF
TRBJ1-1 TRBV2 CAGMANPGGQGEAFF
TRBJ2-7 TRBV7-9 CASSLGGGYEQYF
TRBJ1-1 TRBV20-1 CRGAGGTEAFF
TRBJ2-1 TRBV11-2 CASSLDRGFPNEQFF
TRBJ2-1 TRBV6-2/TRBV6-3 CASSYSAGRYNEQFF
TRBJ1-1 TRBV18 CASSPAAGRPRTEAFF
TRBJ1-2 TRBV5-4 CASSPPTGLDYGYTF
TRBJ2-1 TRBV5-1 CASRGLAGGPTYNEQFF
TRBJ2-1 TRBV5-1 CASRSLAGYNEQFF
TRBJ2-4 TRBV9 CASSPQGPGLIQYF
TRBJ1-4 TRBV5-1 CASSGPGTGGEKLFF
TRBJ2-2 TRBV27 CASSRQGLHTGELFF
TRBJ2-2 TRBV3-1/TRBV3-2 CASSPRSTNTGELFF
TRBJ2-3 TRBV4-1 CASSHRKLLADLDTTDTQYF
TRBJ2-1 TRBV7-6 CASSPRLAGDDRNEQFF
TRBJ1-1 TRBV7-3 CASSYLTGTGLNTEAFF
TRBJ2-3 TRBV24-1 CATSDFTGSPDRTSTDTQYF
TRBJ1-3 TRBV19 CASSIPFGRAGNTIYF
TRBJ2-7 TRBV3-1/TRBV3-2 CASSHRASYEQYF
TRBJ1-6 TRBV7-9 CASTTSRSSYNSPLHF
TRBJ1-2 TRBV3-1/TRBV3-2 CASSQVGGYTF
TRBJ2-7 TRBV10-3 CAISQPDRGSYEQYF
TRBJ2-3 TRBV7-9 CASSLEGQGSTQYF
TRBJ2-1 TRBV7-8 CASSLLAGDAYNEQFF